The 27 T cell receptor beta chains reported below all come from one sample, sequenced in a study of blood T cell repertoires in COVID-19. Data came from immunoSEQ multiplex PCR; TCRdb stores just in-frame clones and leaves some out. The table lists roughly 240,000 clones, roughly 88% of them singletons, with around 2% in the top ten. Sequenced material: PBMCs or T cells enriched from blood (not recorded which). Receptors originate from a woman aged 45-65 years who had recovered from COVID-19.

The rearrangement links TRBV9 to TRBJ2-7, with 8 bases aligning to TRBD2. CDR3 length: 16 residues. The V and J ends lost 0 bases and 0 bases, in that order; junction bases with no gene match: 5. Germline CDR1 reads SGDLS; CDR2 reads YYNGEE. CDR3 DNA: TGTGCCAGCAGCGTAGGTTATGGGACTAGCTCCTACGAGCAGTACTTC. Amino acid sequence: CASSVGYGTSSYEQYF.

This chain uses TRBV3-1 (or the pseudogene TRBV3-2) with TRBJ2-1; a possible D gene is TRBD1 (6 bases). The CDR3 has 14 amino acids. The germline CDR1 and CDR2 sequences are LGHDT and YNNKEL (reference sequence). V gave up 6 bases and J gave up 4 bases, with 13 bases separating them. CDR3 DNA: TGTGCCAGCAGACCCGGGACACCTTACAATGAGCAGTTCTTC. Its translation: CASRPGTPYNEQFF.

The V gene is TRBV11-2, the J gene TRBJ1-4; D ambiguous. V was cut by 3 bases and J by 8 bases, with 7 bases left in between. The length of the CDR3 is 12 residues. Germline CDR1 SGHAT, CDR2 FQNNGV. CDR3 protein: CASSFEREKLFF. CDR3 bases: TGTGCCAGCAGCTTTGAACGGGAAAAACTGTTTTTT. Full variable domain (remainder filled in from reference TRBV11-2 and TRBJ1-4): EAGVAQSPRYKIIEKRQSVAFWCNPISGHATLYWYQQILGQGPKLLIQFQNNGVVDDSQLPKDRFSAERLKGVDSTLKIQPAKLEDSAVYLCASSFEREKLFFGSGTQLSVL.

The chain combines TRBV29-1 with TRBJ2-1; TRBD2 matches 10 bases. Germline V gene lookup returns CDR1 SQVTM and CDR2 ANQGSEA. The V and J ends lost 1 base and 15 bases, in that order; junction bases with no gene match: 9. The CDR3 spans 13 residues. In nucleotides, the CDR3 is TGCAGCGTTGAAGCCACGCTAGCGGGAGCCCTGTTCTTC. Its translation is CSVEATLAGALFF.

This rearrangement joins TRBV5-8 to TRBJ2-7; no definite D call. V was trimmed by 5 bases and J by 12 bases, leaving 21 bases between them. Per the germline V gene, CDR1 is SGHTS and CDR2 is YDEGEE. The CDR3 sequence is 13 residues long. The CDR3 sequence is CASSGEELRPRYF. DNA of the CDR3: TGTGCCAGCAGTGGTGAGGAACTTCGTCCCCGGTACTTC. Full variable domain (remainder filled in from reference TRBV5-8 and TRBJ2-7): EAGVTQSPTHLIKTRGQQATLRCSPISGHTSVYWYQQALGLGLQFLLWYDEGEERNRGNFPPRFSGRQFPNYSSELNVNALELEDSALYLCASSGEELRPRYFGPGTRLTVT.

The rearrangement uses TRBV19 and TRBJ1-1; tentative D call: TRBD1 (5 bases). Per the germline V gene, CDR1 is LNHDA and CDR2 is SQIVND (reference sequence). V lost 3 bases to trimming and J lost 4 bases, with 6 bases between them. The CDR3 runs to 12 residues. The CDR3: CASSIGATEAFF. CDR3 coding DNA: TGTGCCAGTAGTATTGGGGCCACTGAAGCTTTCTTT.

The chain uses TRBV5-1 and TRBJ1-4; a weak D match, TRBD1 (5 bases). Trimming pared 3 bases from V and 1 base from J, leaving 7 bases between. CDR1 and CDR2 from the germline V gene are SGHRS and YFSETQ. The CDR3 consists of 14 residues. The CDR3 here is CASSSGITNEKLFF. CDR3 nucleotide sequence: TGCGCCAGCAGCTCAGGGATAACTAATGAAAAACTGTTTTTT.

The chain has TRBV4-3 and TRBJ2-7, with TRBD2 identical over 10 bases. The CDR3 spans 15 residues. With V trimmed by 4 bases and J by 7 bases, 10 bases remained unmatched. The germline V gene encodes CDR1 LGHNA and CDR2 YSLEER. CDR3 nucleotides: TGCGCCAGCAGCCGGGGACTAGCGTTGGTGGGAGAGCAGTACTTC. This sequence encodes CASSRGLALVGEQYF.

The J gene is TRBJ1-4, the V gene TRBV28; the D gene is possibly TRBD1 (5 bases). Germline V gene sequence: CDR1 MDHEN, CDR2 SYDVKM. CDR3 length: 15 residues. V was cut by 5 bases and J by 5 bases, with 15 bases left in between. The CDR3 spells CASSPLNRMNEKLFF. For the CDR3, the DNA is TGTGCCAGCAGTCCCTTAAACAGGATGAATGAAAAACTGTTTTTT.

V is TRBV4-3 and J is TRBJ2-7; 8 nucleotides line up with TRBD1. This CDR3 is built from 15 residues. The V gene's germline CDR1 is LGHNA and CDR2 YSLEER. J lost 1 base, V lost 4 bases, and 6 bases had no gene match. CDR3 bases: TGCGCCAGCAGCCCCAGACACAGGGGGTCCTACGAGCAGTACTTC. It translates to CASSPRHRGSYEQYF.

The chain combines TRBV7-2 with TRBJ2-4; maybe TRBD1 (6 bases). Germline lookup yields CDR1 SGHTA and CDR2 FQGNSA. Trimming cost V 5 bases and J 0 bases, with 14 bases left between them. The CDR3 runs to 16 residues. CDR3 loop: CASSQPGHLAKNIQYF. Here the CDR3 DNA reads TGTGCCAGCAGCCAACCGGGACACCTAGCCAAAAACATTCAGTACTTC.

The rearrangement joins TRBV6-5 to TRBJ2-7; TRBD1 agrees at 11 bases. Germline-derived CDR1 and CDR2 are MNHEY and SVGAGI. The CDR3 totals 14 residues. Trimming cost V 6 bases and J 2 bases; bases outside gene matches: 3. The CDR3 is CASRLGQGAYEQYF. CDR3 nucleotide sequence: TGTGCCAGCAGACTGGGACAGGGGGCCTACGAGCAGTACTTC.

The V and J genes are TRBV19 and TRBJ2-5, with 11 bases that match TRBD2. Germline CDR1 and CDR2: LNHDA and SQIVND (reference sequence). The CDR3 contains 17 residues. V trimming: 4 bases; J trimming: 0 bases; junction bases outside the gene matches: 7. In DNA form, the CDR3 reads TGTGCCAGTAGTAGTCTAGCGGGAGGACCGAACCAAGAGACCCAGTACTTC. Residues: CASSSLAGGPNQETQYF.

This clone appeared many times. The chain couples TRBV19 to TRBJ2-7; possibly TRBD1 for D (6 bases). V was cut by 7 bases and J by 0 bases, with 10 bases left in between. This CDR3 is built from 13 residues. Germline-derived CDR1 and CDR2 are LNHDA and SQIVND (reference sequence). CDR3 amino acids: CASTGTTSYEQYF. CDR3 nucleotide sequence: TGTGCCAGTACCGGGACAACCTCCTACGAGCAGTACTTC.

The V gene is TRBV18, the J gene TRBJ1-1, with a possible D match to TRBD1 (6 bases). CDR1 is KGHSH, CDR2 LQKENI, per germline. There are 17 residues in the CDR3. Trimming stripped 6 bases from V and 0 bases from J, with 20 bases between. The CDR3 DNA reads TGTGCCAGCTCTCCCCTTTCGGATTGGACAGTGAACACTGAAGCTTTCTTT. Its protein is CASSPLSDWTVNTEAFF.

This chain links TRBV9 with TRBJ2-1; no reliable D call. Trimming left V 4 bases short and J 1 base short, with 12 bases between. Germline V gives CDR1 SGDLS, CDR2 YYNGEE. The CDR3 is 15 residues long. CDR3 region: CASSISQYSYNEQFF. As DNA, the CDR3 is TGTGCCAGCAGCATAAGTCAGTATTCCTACAATGAGCAGTTCTTC.

The V call is TRBV6-5, the J call TRBJ2-7, with D perhaps TRBD1 (5 bases). V dropped 2 bases and J dropped 3 bases, with 14 bases sitting between them. Per the germline V gene, CDR1 is MNHEY and CDR2 is SVGAGI. The CDR3 is made up of 15 amino acids. The CDR3 reads CASSYVDSDSYEQYF. The CDR3, as DNA: TGTGCCAGCAGTTACGTTGACAGCGACAGCTACGAGCAGTACTTC.

This chain connects TRBV4-1 to TRBJ1-6; a weak D match, TRBD1 (5 bases). The CDR3 runs to 14 residues. The germline V and J ends were trimmed by 0 bases and 14 bases, with 14 bases remaining between them. Germline CDR1 and CDR2: MGHRA and YSYEKL. CDR3 DNA: TGCGCCAGCAGCCAAGATTGGGGCAGGGTAGCCCTCCACTTT. Protein: CASSQDWGRVALHF.

The chain joins TRBV4-2 to TRBJ2-3, with TRBD2 matching over 13 bases. CDR3 length equals 19 residues. V lost 4 bases and J lost 1; bases outside the gene matches: 11. CDR1 is LGHNA and CDR2 is YNFKEQ in the germline V gene. The CDR3 loop reads CASSRGMTSGRSGTDTQYF. The CDR3 DNA reads as TGTGCCAGCAGCCGCGGCATGACTAGCGGGAGGTCGGGCACAGATACGCAGTATTTT.

The genes are TRBV6-1 and TRBJ1-2; a possible D gene is TRBD1 (5 bases). V was clipped by 1 base and J by 2 bases, with 17 bases between them. CDR1 and CDR2 from the germline V gene are MNHNS and SASEGT. The CDR3 is made up of 17 amino acids. CDR3: CASSEVDIYLLNYGYTF. CDR3 nucleotide sequence: TGTGCCAGCAGTGAAGTGGACATATACCTGCTAAACTATGGCTACACCTTC.

The genes are TRBV6-5 and TRBJ2-3; D is possibly TRBD2 (6 bases). The CDR3 loop spans 14 amino acids. V dropped 0 bases and J dropped 7 bases, with 11 bases sitting between them. From germline, CDR1 is MNHEY and CDR2 SVGAGI. Here the CDR3 DNA reads TGTGCCAGCAGTTACTCGAGTAGCGGCCATACGCAGTATTTT. This encodes CASSYSSSGHTQYF.

The chain is built from TRBV7-8 and TRBJ2-7; TRBD1 agrees at 9 bases. The germline V gene encodes CDR1 SGHVS and CDR2 FQNEAQ. J was trimmed by 7 bases and V by 1 base; bases with no gene match: 5. The CDR3 is 14 residues long. This CDR3 reads CASSLVWTGVEQYF. The CDR3 bases are TGTGCCAGCAGCTTAGTTTGGACAGGGGTGGAGCAGTACTTC.

This clone is a singleton in its sample. The CDR3 here is CAWGYGSSHYGYTF. The DNA for the CDR3 is TGTGCCTGGGGGTACGGGTCCTCCCATTATGGCTACACCTTC. The rearrangement joins TRBV30 to TRBJ1-2; D not certain. Between the trimmed V and J ends, which lost 5 bases and 5 bases, there was a span of 18 bases. The CDR3 loop spans 14 amino acids. Germline values: CDR1 GTSNPN, CDR2 SVGIG (reference sequence).

This chain links TRBV30 with TRBJ1-4; D is uncertain. Trimming cost V 1 base and J 8 bases, with 8 bases left between them. This CDR3 region has 12 residues. The germline V gene has CDR1 GTSNPN and CDR2 SVGIG (reference sequence). This CDR3 reads CAWSDVREKLFF. DNA of the CDR3: TGTGCCTGGAGTGACGTGAGAGAAAAACTGTTTTTT.

V gene TRBV7-2 combines with J gene TRBJ2-1; 11 bases match TRBD1. V lost 4 bases to trimming and J lost 5 bases; unmatched junction nucleotides: 4. The length of the CDR3 is 15 residues. The V gene's germline CDR1 is SGHTA and CDR2 FQGNSA. This CDR3 reads CASSSGTGGNNEQFF. For the CDR3, the DNA is TGTGCCAGCAGCTCCGGGACAGGGGGGAACAATGAGCAGTTCTTC.

This clone has a single count. Other DNA sequences within the sample encode an identical CDR3. The V call is TRBV28, the J call TRBJ1-4; tentatively, D is TRBD1 (6 bases). The V gene lost 5 bases and the J gene lost 0 bases, with 10 bases spanning the gap. The CDR3 covers 15 residues. CDR1 and CDR2 from the germline V gene are MDHEN and SYDVKM. The chain's CDR3 is CASSRYRATNEKLFF. Here the CDR3 DNA reads TGTGCCAGCAGTCGATACAGGGCAACTAATGAAAAACTGTTTTTT. The full variable domain, completed using reference TRBV28 and TRBJ1-4, is DVKVTQSSRYLVKRTGEKVFLECVQDMDHENMFWYRQDPGLGLRLIYFSYDVKMKEKGDIPEGYSVSREKKERFSLILESASTNQTSMYLCASSRYRATNEKLFFGSGTQLSVL.

The chain has TRBV5-1 and TRBJ1-6; a possible D gene is TRBD1 (6 bases). CDR3 length: 13 residues. CDR1 and CDR2 (germline): SGHRS, YFSETQ. Trimming pared 6 bases from V and 13 bases from J, leaving 17 bases between. CDR3 coding DNA: TGCGCCAGCACCGAGGGGGTCGTAGGTCCCCTCCACTTT. This sequence encodes CASTEGVVGPLHF.